This T cell receptor beta chain was captured in a study of shared clonotypes between healthy human individuals. On the study more broadly: A few men and a couple of women, aged 18 to 49, were donors.

Donors were Caucasian adults residing in Nashville, Tennessee, USA. The assay was immunoSEQ multiplex PCR, and TCRdb's table has in-frame clones only and misses some. In the table there are 450,000 to 500,000 clones, 76% of which are singletons. The trim removed 4 bases at V and 2 bases at J, leaving 2 bases unmatched. Germline assignment: CDR1 GTSNPN and CDR2 SVGIG (reference sequence). The CDR3 extends over 13 amino acids. This receptor was obtained from a woman in her 40s in good health. Some clones in this sample may be carry-over from other donors' samples. The sequenced material came from PBMCs. The genes are TRBV30 and TRBJ2-5; 9 bases are a match to TRBD1. The CDR3 DNA is TGTGCCTGGACCGGACAGGGGCAAGAGACCCAGTACTTC. Its translation is CAWTGQGQETQYF.